Listed here is a single T cell receptor beta chain. A much larger clone lies one base from this, so it may be a read error. At the DNA level, this CDR3 is encoded by other sequences in the same sample as well. The data stem from a study of OX40 agonist ivuxolimab in advanced cancers. For the study at large: Ivuxolimab is a fully human IgG2 antibody that activates OX40 (CD134). Of mixed ages from about 20 to 80 and averaging about 60 years, the group was around 78% male. Three patients, one with hepatocellular carcinoma and two with cutaneous melanoma, responded partially.

The protocol was immunoSEQ multiplex PCR, while the TCRdb copy is restricted to in-frame clones and leaves out a portion. The table records some 48,000 clones, about 81% of them present only once. There are 13 residues in the CDR3. Trimming removed 4 bases from V and 3 bases from J, with 10 bases in between. Germline loops: CDR1 SGDLS, CDR2 YYNGEE. The chain carries TRBV9 and TRBJ1-2, with D possibly being TRBD1 (5 bases). The sequences come from CD4+ or CD8+ T cells sorted from blood, collected in a trial of the OX40 agonist ivuxolimab. The clonotype comes from an adult with an advanced solid tumor such as melanoma, head and neck, liver or kidney cancer. In DNA form, the CDR3 reads TGTGCCAGCAGCCCTCGAGGGGACTATGGCTACACCTTC. This translates into CASSPRGDYGYTF.